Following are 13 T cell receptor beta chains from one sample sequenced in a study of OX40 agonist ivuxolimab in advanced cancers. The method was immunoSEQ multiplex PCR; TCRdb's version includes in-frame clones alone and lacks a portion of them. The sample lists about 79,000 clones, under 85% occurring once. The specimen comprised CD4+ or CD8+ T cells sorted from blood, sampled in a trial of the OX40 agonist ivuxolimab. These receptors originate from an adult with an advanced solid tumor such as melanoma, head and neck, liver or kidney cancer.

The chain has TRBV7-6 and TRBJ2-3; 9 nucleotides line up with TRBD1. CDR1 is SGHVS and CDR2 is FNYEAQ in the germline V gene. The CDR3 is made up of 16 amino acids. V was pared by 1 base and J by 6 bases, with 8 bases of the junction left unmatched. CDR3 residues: CASSLERDRAFDTQYF. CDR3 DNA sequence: TGTGCCAGCAGCTTAGAGAGGGACAGGGCATTCGATACGCAGTATTTT.

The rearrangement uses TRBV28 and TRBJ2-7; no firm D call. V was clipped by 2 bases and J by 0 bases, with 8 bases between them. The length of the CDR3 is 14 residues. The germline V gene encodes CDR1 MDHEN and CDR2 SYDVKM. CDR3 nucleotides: TGTGCCAGCAGTTTAACGGAGAGCTCCTACGAGCAGTACTTC. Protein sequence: CASSLTESSYEQYF.

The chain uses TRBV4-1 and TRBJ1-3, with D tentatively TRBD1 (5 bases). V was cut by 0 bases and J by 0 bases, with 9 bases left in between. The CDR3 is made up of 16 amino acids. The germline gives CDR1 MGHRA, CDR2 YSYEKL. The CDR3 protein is CASSQDWTYSGNTIYF. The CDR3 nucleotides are TGCGCCAGCAGCCAAGATTGGACATACTCTGGAAACACCATATATTTT.

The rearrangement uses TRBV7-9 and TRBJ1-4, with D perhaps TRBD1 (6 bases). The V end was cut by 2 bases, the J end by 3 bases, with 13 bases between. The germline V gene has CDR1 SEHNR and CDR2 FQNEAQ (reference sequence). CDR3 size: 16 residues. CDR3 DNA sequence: TGTGCCAGCAGCTTATCCCTGACAGGATCTAATGAAAAACTGTTTTTT. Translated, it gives CASSLSLTGSNEKLFF. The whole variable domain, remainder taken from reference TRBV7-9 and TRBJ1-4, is DTGVSQNPRHKITKRGQNVTFRCDPISEHNRLYWYRQTLGQGPEFLTYFQNEAQLEKSRLLSDRFSAERPKGSFSTLEIQRTEQGDSAMYLCASSLSLTGSNEKLFFGSGTQLSVL.

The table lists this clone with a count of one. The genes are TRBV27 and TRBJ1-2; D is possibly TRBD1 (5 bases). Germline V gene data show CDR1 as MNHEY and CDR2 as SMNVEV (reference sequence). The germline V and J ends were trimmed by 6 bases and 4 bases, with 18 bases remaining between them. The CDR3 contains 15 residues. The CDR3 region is CASSISLGQGYGYTF. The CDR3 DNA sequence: TGTGCCAGCAGCATCTCTCTGGGGCAGGGCTATGGCTACACCTTC.

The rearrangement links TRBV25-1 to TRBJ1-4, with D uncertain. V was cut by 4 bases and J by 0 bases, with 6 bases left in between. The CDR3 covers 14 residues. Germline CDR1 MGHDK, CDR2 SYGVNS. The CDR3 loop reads CASSGVSTNEKLFF. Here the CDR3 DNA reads TGTGCCAGCAGTGGGGTTTCAACTAATGAAAAACTGTTTTTT.

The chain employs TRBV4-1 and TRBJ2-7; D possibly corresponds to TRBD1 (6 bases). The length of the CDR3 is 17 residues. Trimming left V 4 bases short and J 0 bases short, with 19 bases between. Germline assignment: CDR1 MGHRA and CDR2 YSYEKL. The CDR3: CASSLDTRRGSSYEQYF. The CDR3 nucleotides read TGCGCCAGCAGCCTTGATACCCGCAGGGGTAGCTCCTACGAGCAGTACTTC.

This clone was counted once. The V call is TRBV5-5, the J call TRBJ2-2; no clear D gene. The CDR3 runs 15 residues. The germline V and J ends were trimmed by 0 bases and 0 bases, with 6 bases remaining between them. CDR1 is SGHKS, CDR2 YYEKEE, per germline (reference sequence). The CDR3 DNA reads TGTGCCAGCAGCTTGGACTTTCCGAACACCGGGGAGCTGTTTTTT. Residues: CASSLDFPNTGELFF.

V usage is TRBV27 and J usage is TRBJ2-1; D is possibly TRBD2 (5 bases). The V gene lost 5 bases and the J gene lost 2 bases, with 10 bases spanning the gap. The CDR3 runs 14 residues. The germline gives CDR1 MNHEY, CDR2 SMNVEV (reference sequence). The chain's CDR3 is CASSAETTYNEQFF. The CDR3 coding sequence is TGTGCCAGCAGTGCAGAGACTACCTACAATGAGCAGTTCTTC.

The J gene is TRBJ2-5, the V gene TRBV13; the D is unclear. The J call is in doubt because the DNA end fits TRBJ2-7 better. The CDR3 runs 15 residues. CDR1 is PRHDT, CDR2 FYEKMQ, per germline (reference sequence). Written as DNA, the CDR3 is TGTGCCAGCAGCTTATCGGTACTGAGCTCCTACGAGCAGTACTTC. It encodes CASSLSVLSSYEQYF.

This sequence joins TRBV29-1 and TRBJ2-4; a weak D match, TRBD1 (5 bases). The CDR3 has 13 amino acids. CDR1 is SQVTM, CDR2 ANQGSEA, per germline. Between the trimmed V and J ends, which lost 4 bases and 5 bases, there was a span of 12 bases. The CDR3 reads CSVVETDQNIQYF. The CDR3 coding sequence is TGCAGCGTTGTGGAGACAGATCAAAACATTCAGTACTTC.

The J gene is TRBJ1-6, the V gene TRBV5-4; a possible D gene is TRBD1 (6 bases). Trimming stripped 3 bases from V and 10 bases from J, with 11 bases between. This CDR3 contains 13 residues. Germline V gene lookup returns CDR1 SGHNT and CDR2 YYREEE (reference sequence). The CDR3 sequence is CASSSRQESPLHF. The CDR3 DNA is TGTGCCAGCAGCTCCAGACAGGAGTCACCCCTCCACTTT. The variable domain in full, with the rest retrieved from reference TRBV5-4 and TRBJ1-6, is ETGVTQSPTHLIKTRGQQVTLRCSSQSGHNTVSWYQQALGQGPQFIFQYYREEENGRGNFPPRFSGLQFPNYSSELNVNALELDDSALYLCASSSRQESPLHFGNGTRLTVT.

The CDR3 sequence is CASSSEGNLNEKLFF. In DNA form, the CDR3 reads TGCGCCAGCAGCTCGGAGGGAAACCTTAATGAAAAACTGTTTTTT. The rearrangement uses TRBV5-1 and TRBJ1-4; D gene ambiguous. The germline V gene encodes CDR1 SGHRS and CDR2 YFSETQ. Trimming took off 3 bases at V and 4 bases at J, with 13 bases between the two ends. The CDR3 runs to 15 residues.